These 24 T cell receptor beta chains originate from one sample sequenced in a study of T cells in Graves' hyperthyroidism and ophthalmopathy. From RNA transcripts, TCR beta CDR3 regions were amplified. Initially, a first-round RT-PCR of the TCR CDR3 employed the HTBI primer set. TCRdb recomputed calls from the multiplex PCR reads with MiXCR, one row per CDR3 protein. The table lists about 250,000 distinct CDR3 sequences, nearly 15% of them singletons, with about 33% in the top ten. The sample was blood. Receptors were obtained from a woman aged 50 to 60 with Graves' hyperthyroidism that later progressed to Graves' ophthalmopathy.

This clonotype was found a few times. The rearrangement uses TRBV20-1 and TRBJ1-5; D is ambiguous. Germline CDR1 DFQATT, CDR2 SNEGSKA (reference sequence). The CDR3 loop spans 17 amino acids. V lost 6 bases to trimming and J lost 1 base, with 22 bases between them. The CDR3 here is CSATFPLKGPSNQPQHF. CDR3 DNA sequence: TGCAGTGCCACTTTCCCCCTCAAAGGGCCAAGCAATCAGCCCCAGCATTTT.

This clonotype has at least ten counts. V is TRBV27 and J is TRBJ1-4; 9 bases line up with TRBD1. The length of the CDR3 is 15 residues. Germline values: CDR1 MNHEY, CDR2 SMNVEV (reference sequence). V shed 0 bases, J shed 8 bases, and the junction held 4 bases outside the gene matches. The CDR3 spells CASSLSGTGLEKLFF. The CDR3 nucleotides are TGTGCCAGCAGTTTATCCGGGACAGGGCTCGAAAAACTGTTTTTT.

The sample holds many counts of this clonotype. The chain is built from TRBV7-2 and TRBJ2-1, with D unresolved. Trimming removed 1 base at V and 10 bases at J, with 11 bases between. Germline V gene sequence: CDR1 SGHTA, CDR2 FQGNSA. The CDR3 has 13 residues. CDR3 DNA sequence: TGTGCCAGCAGCTTAGACCCCTTCGTGGAGCAGTTCTTC. This translates into CASSLDPFVEQFF.

The genes are TRBV20-1 and TRBJ1-4, with 8 bases that match TRBD1. V shed 0 bases and J 8 bases; nucleotides not matched to a gene: 8. The germline V gene has CDR1 DFQATT and CDR2 SNEGSKA (reference sequence). The CDR3 is 15 residues long. The CDR3 nucleotides read TGCAGTGCTAGAGACAGGGGGCAGGGAAGAGAAAAACTGTTTTTT. Its translation: CSARDRGQGREKLFF.

In this sample, this clonotype turned up many times. V is TRBV28 and J is TRBJ2-3, with D possibly being TRBD1 or TRBD2 (6 bases each). V was pared by 6 bases and J by 5 bases, with 21 bases between. Per germline, CDR1 MDHEN and CDR2 SYDVKM. There are 16 residues in the CDR3. The CDR3 nucleotides read TGTGCCAGCAGCCCTAGGGGGGAGTTGGATGGAGATACGCAGTATTTT. It specifies CASSPRGELDGDTQYF.

The chain recombines TRBV7-2 with TRBJ1-2, with D possibly matching TRBD1 (5 bases). Trimming stripped 4 bases from V and 0 bases from J, with 9 bases between. Germline loops: CDR1 SGHTA, CDR2 FQGNSA. The CDR3 runs 14 residues. For the CDR3, the DNA is TGTGCCAGCAGCTCCACGACAGCTAACTATGGCTACACCTTC. Its translation: CASSSTTANYGYTF. The full variable domain, completed using reference TRBV7-2 and TRBJ1-2, is GAGVSQSPSNKVTEKGKDVELRCDPISGHTALYWYRQSLGQGLEFLIYFQGNSAPDKSGLPSDRFSAERTGGSVSTLTIQRTQQEDSAVYLCASSSTTANYGYTFGSGTRLTVV.

This clonotype was seen ten or more times. The V gene is TRBV20-1, the J gene TRBJ2-1, with TRBD2 matching over 11 bases. The length of the CDR3 is 18 residues. V shed 3 bases and J 1 base; nucleotides not matched to a gene: 11. CDR1 and CDR2 from the germline V gene are DFQATT and SNEGSKA (reference sequence). CDR3 DNA sequence: TGCAGTGCTAGGACGTTCCTAGCGGGAGGACTTTCCTACAATGAGCAGTTCTTC. Encoded protein: CSARTFLAGGLSYNEQFF.

The table lists this clonotype with many counts. The gene calls are TRBV28 and TRBJ1-3, with D tentatively TRBD1 (6 bases). CDR1 and CDR2 from the germline V gene are MDHEN and SYDVKM. The V end lost 2 bases, the J end lost 2 bases, and 13 bases lay between the germline ends. There are 16 residues in the CDR3. The CDR3 region is CASSLGQRGAGNTIYF. CDR3 in DNA: TGTGCCAGCAGTTTAGGACAGCGTGGGGCTGGAAACACCATATATTTT.

This clonotype occurred many times. The chain uses TRBV18 and TRBJ1-1; no definite D call. CDR1 is KGHSH and CDR2 is LQKENI in the germline V gene. The CDR3 runs 15 residues. V was trimmed by 2 bases and J by 13 bases, leaving 23 bases between them. The CDR3 loop reads CASSPNSDVRVLDFF. CDR3 bases: TGTGCCAGCTCACCAAACTCGGACGTCCGCGTTTTAGATTTCTTT.

The genes are TRBV15 and TRBJ2-3; D possibly uses TRBD1 or TRBD2 (5 bases each). The CDR3 is 16 residues long. Per the germline V gene, CDR1 is LNHNV and CDR2 is YYDKDF (reference sequence). The V end was cut by 0 bases, the J end by 3 bases, with 13 bases between. CDR3 loop: CATSRDRGIDTDTQYF. The CDR3 DNA sequence: TGTGCCACCAGCAGAGATCGGGGCATCGATACAGATACGCAGTATTTT.

This clonotype was found many times. V usage is TRBV20-1 and J usage is TRBJ2-5, with 9 bases identical to TRBD2. The CDR3 consists of 14 residues. Germline V gene lookup returns CDR1 DFQATT and CDR2 SNEGSKA (reference sequence). The V gene end was trimmed by 5 bases and the J gene end by 5 bases; junction bases not matched to a gene: 9. The CDR3 sequence: CSAAPGLAYETQYF. In DNA form, the CDR3 reads TGCAGTGCTGCCCCGGGACTAGCATATGAGACCCAGTACTTC.

The chain uses TRBV5-8 and TRBJ2-5; 8 bases align to TRBD1. The germline gives CDR1 SGHTS, CDR2 YDEGEE. The CDR3 contains 14 residues. J was trimmed by 7 bases and V by 1 base; bases with no gene match: 6. The CDR3 loop is CASSLIGQGGTQYF. CDR3 in DNA: TGTGCCAGCAGCTTGATTGGACAGGGAGGGACCCAGTACTTC.

This clonotype was counted only a few times. This may be a read error: a much more frequent sequence differs by one nucleotide. The genes are TRBV28 and TRBJ1-5, with unresolved D. Germline lookup yields CDR1 MDHEN and CDR2 SYDVKM. The CDR3 sequence is 16 residues long. CDR3 DNA sequence: TGTGCCAGCAGTTTATGGCTGGGGTATAGCGATCAGCCCCAGCATTTT. It specifies CASSLWLGYSDQPQHF.

This chain links TRBV13 with TRBJ1-6, with D unclear. CDR1 is PRHDT and CDR2 is FYEKMQ in the germline V gene (reference sequence). The CDR3 has 13 residues. V was clipped by 2 bases and J by 7 bases, with 6 bases between them. The CDR3 region is CASSLFGNSPLHF. DNA of the CDR3: TGTGCCAGCAGCTTATTCGGGAATTCACCCCTCCACTTT.

With regard to this clonotype: It may be a read error: a sequence one base away is much more abundant. V usage is TRBV24-1 and J usage is TRBJ2-7, with D uncertain. Trimming left V 0 bases short and J 2 bases short, with 4 bases between. CDR1 and CDR2 from the germline V gene are KGHDR and SFDVKD. CDR3 size: 13 residues. The CDR3 loop is CATSDLRAYEQYF. As DNA, the CDR3 is TGTGCCACCAGTGATTTGAGGGCCTACGAGCAGTACTTC.

The chain recombines TRBV9 with TRBJ2-1, with D tentatively TRBD2 (5 bases). Germline CDR1 SGDLS, CDR2 YYNGEE. CDR3 length equals 15 residues. The V gene lost 0 bases and the J gene lost 5 bases, with 12 bases spanning the gap. The CDR3 loop is CASSVAQRGDNEQFF. The DNA for the CDR3 is TGTGCCAGCAGCGTAGCCCAACGGGGAGACAATGAGCAGTTCTTC.

This clonotype occurred many times. V is TRBV20-1 and J is TRBJ2-3, with 12 bases fitting TRBD2. Germline V gene sequence: CDR1 DFQATT, CDR2 SNEGSKA (reference sequence). With 3 bases clipped from V and 4 bases from J, the junction kept 2 bases outside the gene matches. The CDR3 contains 14 residues. CDR3 region: CSASLAGGADTQYF. The CDR3 region has the DNA TGCAGTGCTAGCCTAGCGGGAGGGGCAGATACGCAGTATTTT.

The gene calls are TRBV19 and TRBJ2-3; TRBD2 is a possible D gene (6 bases). Trimming stripped 6 bases from V and 1 base from J, with 11 bases between. This CDR3 is built from 14 residues. From germline, CDR1 is LNHDA and CDR2 SQIVND (reference sequence). The CDR3 coding sequence is TGTGCCAGTAGCAGCCAGCGGGGCACAGATACGCAGTATTTT. Translated, it gives CASSSQRGTDTQYF.

This clonotype was found a few times. This sequence joins TRBV19 and TRBJ2-6, with D unclear. Trimming shortened V by 5 bases and J by 0 bases, and 26 bases separated the two germline ends. The CDR3 spans 21 residues. Germline CDR1 reads LNHDA; CDR2 reads SQIVND (reference sequence). The CDR3 DNA is TGTGCCAGTAGTCCCCTTCCGTCGGAGAGGACGTCAGCCTCTGGGGCCAACGTCCTGACTTTC. Its translation: CASSPLPSERTSASGANVLTF.

This clonotype was recorded many times. This sequence joins TRBV28 and TRBJ2-7; 12 nucleotides line up with TRBD2. CDR1 and CDR2 (germline): MDHEN, SYDVKM. The CDR3 runs 13 residues. V lost 8 bases and J lost 5; bases outside the gene matches: 4. The chain's CDR3 is CASQTSGRDEQYF. The CDR3 nucleotides read TGTGCCAGCCAGACTAGCGGGAGAGACGAGCAGTACTTC. Full variable domain (outside the CDR3, taken from reference TRBV28 and TRBJ2-7): DVKVTQSSRYLVKRTGEKVFLECVQDMDHENMFWYRQDPGLGLRLIYFSYDVKMKEKGDIPEGYSVSREKKERFSLILESASTNQTSMYLCASQTSGRDEQYFGPGTRLTVT.

As regards this clonotype: A much more abundant neighbour one base away suggests this may be a read error. This sequence joins TRBV20-1 and TRBJ2-7, with TRBD1 identical over 9 bases. J gave up 8 bases and V 6 bases, and 17 bases lay outside the gene matches. Germline CDR1 is DFQATT and CDR2 is SNEGSKA (reference sequence). This CDR3 spans 15 amino acids. The CDR3 spells CSAQVWGTGSNKQYF. CDR3 coding DNA: TGCAGTGCGCAAGTTTGGGGGACAGGGAGCAACAAGCAGTACTTC.

In the case of this clonotype: No conserved phenylalanine or tryptophan ends this CDR3, so it is likely a read error. V and J are TRBV29-1 and TRBJ1-6; 7 bases match TRBD1. Germline V gene sequence: CDR1 SQVTM, CDR2 ANQGSEA. The CDR3 spans 12 residues. V gave up 4 bases and J gave up 7 bases; unmatched junction bases: 1. The CDR3, as DNA: TGCAGCGTTGTGACAGGGAATTCACCCCTCCACCTT. Encoded protein: CSVVTGNSPLHL.

Ten or more counts support this clonotype. The V and J genes are TRBV7-9 and TRBJ2-7, with D perhaps matching TRBD2 (6 bases). This CDR3 has 16 residues. Trimming took off 1 base at V and 0 bases at J, with 13 bases between the two ends. Germline V CDR1 and CDR2: SEHNR, FQNEAQ (reference sequence). CDR3 coding DNA: TGTGCCAGCAGCTTAGGGGGACTGAAGAGCTCCTACGAGCAGTACTTC. Amino acid sequence: CASSLGGLKSSYEQYF.

In this sample, this clonotype turned up many times. This chain joins TRBV24-1 and TRBJ1-1; 7 bases line up with TRBD1. The junction had 4 bases not matched to a gene; V was cut back by 3 bases and J by 1 base. Germline V gene sequence: CDR1 KGHDR, CDR2 SFDVKD. CDR3 length equals 15 residues. CDR3 sequence (DNA): TGTGCCACCAGTGATCCCCGACAGGGGAACACTGAAGCTTTCTTT. Protein product: CATSDPRQGNTEAFF.